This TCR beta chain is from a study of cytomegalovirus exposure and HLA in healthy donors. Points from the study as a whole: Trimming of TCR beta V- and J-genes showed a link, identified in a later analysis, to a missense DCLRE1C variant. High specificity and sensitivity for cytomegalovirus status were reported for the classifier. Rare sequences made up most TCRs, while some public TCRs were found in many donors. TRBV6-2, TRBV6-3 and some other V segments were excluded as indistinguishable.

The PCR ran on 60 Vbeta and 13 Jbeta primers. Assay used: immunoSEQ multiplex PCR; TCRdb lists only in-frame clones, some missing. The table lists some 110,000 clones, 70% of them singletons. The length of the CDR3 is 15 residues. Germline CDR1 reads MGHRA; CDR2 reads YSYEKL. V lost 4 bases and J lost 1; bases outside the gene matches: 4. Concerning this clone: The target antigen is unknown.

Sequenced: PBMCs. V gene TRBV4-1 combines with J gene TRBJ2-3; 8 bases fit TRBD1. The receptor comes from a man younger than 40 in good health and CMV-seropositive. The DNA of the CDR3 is TGCGCCAGCAGCCTTACGGGACAGGGCACAGATACGCAGTATTTT. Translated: CASSLTGQGTDTQYF.